This T cell receptor beta chain was found in a study of patients and donors after allogeneic stem cell transplantation. This clonotype has a handful of counts. Using its own MiXCR run on the RT-PCR reads, TCRdb lists one record per CDR3 protein. The sample yields 200,000 to 250,000 distinct CDR3 sequences, roughly 38% seen once. Trimming took 5 bases from V and 5 from J, leaving 6 bases between them. The CDR3 has 12 residues. Germline CDR1 and CDR2: SGHVS and FQNEAQ. This clonotype originated in a human donor who was either an allogeneic HSCT recipient or a stem cell or donor lymphocyte infusion donor (not recorded which). It is not recorded whose cells these are; they may come from a transplant donor. The sequencing input was blood, either unsorted or a sorted T cell fraction (not recorded which). The chain uses TRBV7-8 and TRBJ2-2; no definite D call. The CDR3 here is CASSPPTGELFF. The CDR3, as DNA: TGTGCCAGCAGCCCCCCGACCGGGGAGCTGTTTTTT. Variable domain in full (rest from reference TRBV7-8 and TRBJ2-2): GAGVSQSPRYKVAKRGQDVALRCDPISGHVSLFWYQQALGQGPEFLTYFQNEAQLDKSGLPSDRFFAERPEGSVSTLKIQRTQQEDSAVYLCASSPPTGELFFGEGSRLTVL.